This T cell receptor beta chain was profiled in a study of OX40 agonist ivuxolimab in advanced cancers. Study-level information: Given to patients was ivuxolimab, an agonistic anti-OX40 (CD134) antibody. Mean age approximately 59 years, range roughly 20 to 85; around 80% male.

The CDR3 length is 14 residues. CDR1 and CDR2 from the germline V gene are SGHVS and FNYEAQ. The junction had 4 bases not matched to a gene; V was cut back by 4 bases and J by 2 bases. About this clone itself: The antigen remains undetermined.

The protocol was immunoSEQ multiplex PCR, while the TCRdb copy is restricted to in-frame clones and leaves out a portion. The table has some 78,000 clones, 88% seen once. Study results and caveats: Certain nonresponders likewise exhibited a low normalized T-cell clonal expansion.

Here the sequenced sample was CD4+ or CD8+ T cells sorted from blood, taken in a trial of the OX40 agonist ivuxolimab. The rearrangement links TRBV7-6 to TRBJ2-7; 8 bases match TRBD1. This TCR was recovered from an adult with an advanced solid tumor such as melanoma, head and neck, liver or kidney cancer. CDR3 DNA sequence: TGTGCCAGCAGCTCGACAGGGGCCCCCTACGAGCAGTACTTC. It yields the protein CASSSTGAPYEQYF.